The 10 T cell receptor beta chains presented below share a single source sample, sequenced in a study of shared clonotypes between healthy human individuals. Libraries were prepared by immunoSEQ multiplex PCR; TCRdb keeps only in-frame clonotypes and omits some of them. The sample contains more than 2 million clones, approximately 96% of which appear only once. Sequencing input: naive CD4+ T cells sorted from blood. Subset: CD45RA+ positively selected. All receptors come from a young man in good health.

This sequence joins TRBV5-4 and TRBJ2-1; 9 nucleotides match TRBD2. The ends lost 3 bases at V and 11 bases at J; junction bases unmatched: 15. The V gene's germline CDR1 is SGHNT and CDR2 YYREEE (reference sequence). There are 16 residues in the CDR3. The CDR3 loop reads CASSSPRERGVYKQFF. The CDR3, as DNA: TGTGCCAGCAGCTCCCCCCGGGAGCGGGGGGTATATAAGCAGTTCTTC.

This clone was seen only once. The J gene is TRBJ2-7, the V gene TRBV6-6; 14 positions agree with TRBD2. V trimming: 6 bases; J trimming: 6 bases; junction bases outside the gene matches: 7. The CDR3 runs 15 residues. Germline CDR1 and CDR2: MNHNY and SVGAGI (reference sequence). The CDR3 reads CASSRGLAGGVEQYF. CDR3 coding DNA: TGTGCCAGCAGCCGTGGACTAGCGGGAGGAGTCGAGCAGTACTTC.

On this clone itself: Other DNA sequences from this sample encode an identical CDR3 as well. CDR3 in amino acids: CASSPRQGVPGELFF. The DNA for the CDR3 is TGTGCCAGCTCACCAAGGCAGGGGGTTCCCGGGGAGCTGTTTTTT. This sequence joins TRBV18 and TRBJ2-2; 7 bases align to TRBD1. CDR3 length: 15 amino acids. V was pared by 2 bases and J by 6 bases, with 6 bases of the junction left unmatched. CDR1 and CDR2 from the germline V gene are KGHSH and LQKENI.

The chain recombines TRBV7-9 with TRBJ2-1; D is unclear. The V gene's germline CDR1 is SEHNR and CDR2 FQNEAQ (reference sequence). CDR3 length: 16 residues. Trimming removed 5 bases from V and 0 bases from J, with 14 bases in between. CDR3 in amino acids: CASSPRARSSYNEQFF. CDR3 DNA sequence: TGTGCCAGCAGCCCTCGGGCCCGGAGCTCCTACAATGAGCAGTTCTTC.

V is TRBV30 and J is TRBJ2-7, with 15 nucleotides matching TRBD2. CDR1 and CDR2 from the germline V gene are GTSNPN and SVGIG (reference sequence). The CDR3 is made up of 15 amino acids. Trimming cost V 7 bases and J 2 bases; bases outside gene matches: 6. The DNA for the CDR3 is TGTGCCTCCGGACTAGCGGGAGGGAAGGCCTACGAGCAGTACTTC. Its protein is CASGLAGGKAYEQYF.

This sequence joins TRBV7-6 and TRBJ2-1; no clear D gene. Germline V gene sequence: CDR1 SGHVS, CDR2 FNYEAQ. CDR3 length: 12 amino acids. V was clipped by 5 bases and J by 7 bases, with 9 bases between them. The CDR3 sequence is CASSTHGNEQFF. CDR3 sequence (DNA): TGTGCCAGCAGCACACATGGGAATGAGCAGTTCTTC.

The J gene is TRBJ2-1, the V gene TRBV10-3; 8 bases agree with TRBD1. From germline, CDR1 is ENHRY and CDR2 SYGVKD. CDR3 length equals 13 residues. V lost 10 bases, J lost 5 bases, and 7 bases stayed unmatched. CDR3 region: CANGQGRNNEQFF. Written as DNA, the CDR3 is TGTGCCAACGGACAGGGACGAAACAATGAGCAGTTCTTC.

This chain joins TRBV9 and TRBJ1-5; a possible D gene is TRBD1 (5 bases). The germline V gene has CDR1 SGDLS and CDR2 YYNGEE. This CDR3 is 14 amino acids long. The V and J ends lost 3 bases and 2 bases respectively, with 9 bases between them. CDR3 DNA: TGTGCCAGCAGCGGGGGCAGGGGCAATCAGCCCCAGCATTTT. Protein product: CASSGGRGNQPQHF.

Remarks on this clone: Other DNA sequences within the sample encode an identical CDR3. The V call is TRBV7-2, the J call TRBJ1-5; D unresolved. The V gene lost 3 bases and the J gene lost 3 bases, with 6 bases spanning the gap. Germline V gene data show CDR1 as SGHTA and CDR2 as FQGNSA. This CDR3 has 13 amino acids. The DNA of the CDR3 is TGTGCCAGCAGCTTGGGGATCAATCAGCCCCAGCATTTT. Translating it yields CASSLGINQPQHF.

V is TRBV29-1 and J is TRBJ1-1; TRBD1 agrees at 7 bases. The CDR3 spans 16 residues. The trim removed 1 base at V and 5 bases at J, leaving 13 bases unmatched. Per the germline V gene, CDR1 is SQVTM and CDR2 is ANQGSEA. In DNA, the CDR3 is TGCAGCGTTGAAGGCGTCAGGACAGGATCGTGGACTGAAGCTTTCTTT. Protein: CSVEGVRTGSWTEAFF.